This entry is about one TCR beta chain. The source of the sample is a study of tumor-infiltrating lymphocytes in primary liver carcinoma. Starting material for RNA and DNA co-extraction consisted of roughly 20-34 mg of unsorted bulk tissue. The V end was cut by 7 bases, the J end by 2 bases, with 15 bases between. Per germline, CDR1 SQVTM and CDR2 ANQGSEA. This CDR3 spans 13 amino acids. Synthesis of TCR beta cDNA was carried out from about 500 ng total RNA with a constant-region primer. Library construction for TCR beta comprised three nested multiplex PCR rounds performed with slightly modified ARM-PCR. Running approximately 10 cycles apiece, the first two PCR rounds relied on TRBV1-TRBV30 forward primers together with a C-beta reverse primer. TCRdb independently ran MiXCR on the multiplex PCR reads; one entry per CDR3 protein. The repertoire consists of tens of thousands of distinct CDR3 sequences, with just over 70% occurring once and the leading ten covering 29%.

This TCR derives from a middle-aged man with primary liver carcinoma and hepatitis B virus infection. The source material was liver tumor tissue from sampling region 5. Subset reported: tumor region T5, tumor centre. V is TRBV29-1 and J is TRBJ2-7, with unresolved D. The CDR3 DNA follows: TGCAGCGCCCGAATCCTCGGCGCCTACGAGCAGTACTTC. Its protein is CSARILGAYEQYF.